In its sample, the clone carrying this T cell receptor (beta chain) was seen a few times. Germline-derived CDR1 and CDR2 are LNHNV and YYDKDF (reference sequence). CDR3 length equals 15 residues. V was cut by 0 bases and J by 2 bases, with 10 bases left in between. These data are taken from a study of neoadjuvant anti-PD-1 for oral cavity cancer. TCRdb keeps only in-frame clones here, not all; method: immunoSEQ multiplex PCR. The data hold about 14,000 clones, with around 70% observed a single time. Sample: PBMCs, taken before nivolumab (anti-PD-1) treatment. The receptor's source is a person aged 35-79 years with oral cavity squamous cell carcinoma. V and J are TRBV15 and TRBJ2-5; D gene ambiguous. The CDR3 nucleotides are TGTGCCACCAGCAGAGATTTTGGAAGGCAAGAGACCCAGTACTTC. This codes for CATSRDFGRQETQYF.